This T cell receptor (beta chain) was identified during a study of persistence of HIV-infected CD4 T cells. This clone appeared a few times. Its antigen is not identified. Broader study findings: CMV- and Gag-responding cells had lower TCRbeta richness than CD3/CD28-responding cells. Degenerate expanded CDR3beta sequences were enriched among CMV- and Gag-responding cells.

Sequencing used immunoSEQ version 4 in survey mode. Assay used: immunoSEQ multiplex PCR; TCRdb lists only in-frame clones, some missing. The sample yields 50,000 to 65,000 clones, just under 75% seen once. Cells were stimulated with overlapping HIV-1 Gag 15-mer peptides. CD40L/CD69 double-negative CD45RO-high memory CD4+ T cells were collected. This CDR3 comprises 15 residues. Trimming shortened V by 6 bases and J by 0 bases, and 12 bases separated the two germline ends. The germline V gene has CDR1 SEHNR and CDR2 FQNEAQ (reference sequence). The input for sequencing was CD4+ T cells sorted from PBMCs after roughly 18-hour stimulation, taken from a patient who received antiretroviral therapy. This sequence originates from an adult man with HIV who was CMV-seropositive. The V and J genes are TRBV7-9 and TRBJ1-3; D is ambiguous. CDR3 in DNA: TGTGCCAGCAGTCTTGACTGGTCCTCTGGAAACACCATATATTTT. Its protein product is CASSLDWSSGNTIYF.